This TCR beta chain originates from a study of T cells in Graves' hyperthyroidism and ophthalmopathy. This clonotype was seen repeatedly, ten times or more. Amplification of TCR beta CDR3 regions was performed using RNA transcripts as template. The primer set for the first-round RT-PCR of the TCR CDR3 was HTBI. TCRdb recomputed calls from the multiplex PCR reads with MiXCR, one row per CDR3 protein. The sample shows a few hundred thousand distinct CDR3 sequences, roughly an eighth of them seen only once. In germline, CDR1 is SEHNR, CDR2 FQNEAQ (reference sequence). The V end was cut by 5 bases, the J end by 5 bases, with 9 bases between. The length of the CDR3 is 12 residues. Stability of Graves' hyperthyroidism was defined as absent ophthalmopathy progression within 18 months. For the diagnoses, clinical symptoms, serum thyroxine and TRAb, thyroid ultrasound and orbital computed tomography were used.

The rearrangement joins TRBV7-9 to TRBJ2-5; D gene uncertain. This clonotype originated in a woman aged 18 to 35 with Graves' hyperthyroidism. Sequencing was carried out using blood. The CDR3 reads CASSPFSETQYF. DNA of the CDR3: TGTGCCAGCAGCCCGTTCTCGGAGACCCAGTACTTC.